The 3 T cell receptor beta chains below all came from one sample that was sequenced in a study of T-cell reconstitution after alpha-beta-depleted transplantation in children. The authors prepared the TCRbeta library with unique molecular identifiers. In TCRdb, the PCR reads were re-called with MiXCR into one record per CDR3 protein. The sample consists of around 340,000 distinct CDR3 sequences, about 14% of them appearing once. Sequences were derived from PBMCs, sampled from the stem cell graft. These receptors all stem from a human donor who donated a stem cell graft to a child with Fanconi anemia.

In its sample, this clonotype was seen many times. V usage is TRBV28 and J usage is TRBJ1-1; D may be TRBD1 (5 bases). CDR1 and CDR2 from the germline V gene are MDHEN and SYDVKM. Trimming left V 5 bases short and J 5 bases short, with 15 bases between. This CDR3 is 14 amino acids long. The CDR3 spells CASSPQVGGTEAFF. In nucleotides, the CDR3 is TGTGCCAGCAGTCCCCAGGTGGGGGGTACTGAAGCTTTCTTT.

V usage is TRBV6-5 and J usage is TRBJ1-1; D is unresolved. The CDR3 consists of 13 residues. V was clipped by 2 bases and J by 4 bases, with 8 bases between them. Germline values: CDR1 MNHEY, CDR2 SVGAGI. DNA of the CDR3: TGTGCCAGCAGTTACCGGGTAAGCACTGAAGCTTTCTTT. Translating it yields CASSYRVSTEAFF.

This clonotype was recorded a few times. The gene calls are TRBV3-1 and TRBJ2-7; 8 bases map to TRBD1. The CDR3 spans 14 residues. Per germline, CDR1 LGHDT and CDR2 YNNKEL (reference sequence). V lost 3 bases, J lost 1 base, and 2 bases stayed unmatched. The CDR3 bases are TGTGCCAGCAGCCACGGGACAGGTTCCTACGAGCAGTACTTC. It is translated as CASSHGTGSYEQYF.